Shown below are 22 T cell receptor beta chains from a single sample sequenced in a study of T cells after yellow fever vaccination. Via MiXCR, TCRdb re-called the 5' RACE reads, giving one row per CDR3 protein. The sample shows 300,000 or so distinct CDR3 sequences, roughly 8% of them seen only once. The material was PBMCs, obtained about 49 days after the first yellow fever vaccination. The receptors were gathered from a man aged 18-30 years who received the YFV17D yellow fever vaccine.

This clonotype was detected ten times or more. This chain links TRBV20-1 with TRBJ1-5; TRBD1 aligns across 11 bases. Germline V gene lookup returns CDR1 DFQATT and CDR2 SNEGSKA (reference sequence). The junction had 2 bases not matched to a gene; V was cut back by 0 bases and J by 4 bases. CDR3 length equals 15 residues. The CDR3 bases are TGCAGTGCTAGAGAAGGACAGGGGGCAAATCAGCCCCAGCATTTT. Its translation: CSAREGQGANQPQHF.

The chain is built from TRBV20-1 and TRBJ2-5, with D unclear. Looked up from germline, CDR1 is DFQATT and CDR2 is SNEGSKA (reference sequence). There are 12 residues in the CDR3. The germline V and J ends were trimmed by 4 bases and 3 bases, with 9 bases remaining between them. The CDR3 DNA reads TGCAGTGCTATCGGTAACAAAGAGACCCAGTACTTC. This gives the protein CSAIGNKETQYF.

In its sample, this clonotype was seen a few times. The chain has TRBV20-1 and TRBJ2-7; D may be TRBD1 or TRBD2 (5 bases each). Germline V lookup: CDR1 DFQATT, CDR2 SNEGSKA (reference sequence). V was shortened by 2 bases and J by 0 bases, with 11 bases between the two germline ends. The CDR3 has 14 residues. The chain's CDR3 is CSARSGTYSYEQYF. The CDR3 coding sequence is TGCAGTGCTAGATCCGGGACCTACTCCTACGAGCAGTACTTC.

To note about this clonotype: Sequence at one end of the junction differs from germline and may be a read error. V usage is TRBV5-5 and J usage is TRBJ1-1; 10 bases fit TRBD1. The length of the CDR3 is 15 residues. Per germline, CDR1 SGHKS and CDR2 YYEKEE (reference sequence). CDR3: CASSLETGQGPKEVF. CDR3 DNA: TGTGCCAGCAGCTTAGAAACGGGACAGGGGCCGAAGGAGGTCTTT.

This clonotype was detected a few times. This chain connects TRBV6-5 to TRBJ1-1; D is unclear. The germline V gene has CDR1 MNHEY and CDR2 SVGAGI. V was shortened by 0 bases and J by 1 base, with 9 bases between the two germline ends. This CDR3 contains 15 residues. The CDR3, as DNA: TGTGCCAGCAGTTACTCCGTTCTTGGGAACACTGAAGCTTTCTTT. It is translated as CASSYSVLGNTEAFF.

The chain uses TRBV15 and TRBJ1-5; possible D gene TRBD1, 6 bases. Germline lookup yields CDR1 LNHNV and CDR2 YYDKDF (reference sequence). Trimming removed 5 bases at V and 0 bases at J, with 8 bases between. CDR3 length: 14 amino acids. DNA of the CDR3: TGTGCCACCAGCCGGGACATTAGCAATCAGCCCCAGCATTTT. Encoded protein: CATSRDISNQPQHF.

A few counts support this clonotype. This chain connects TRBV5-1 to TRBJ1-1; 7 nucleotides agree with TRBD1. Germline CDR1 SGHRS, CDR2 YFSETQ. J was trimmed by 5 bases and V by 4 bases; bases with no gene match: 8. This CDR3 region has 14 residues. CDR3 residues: CASSKRDSGTEAFF. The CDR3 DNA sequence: TGCGCCAGCAGCAAACGGGACAGTGGAACTGAAGCTTTCTTT. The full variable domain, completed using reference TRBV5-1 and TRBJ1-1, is KAGVTQTPRYLIKTRGQQVTLSCSPISGHRSVSWYQQTPGQGLQFLFEYFSETQRNKGNFPGRFSGRQFSNSRSEMNVSTLELGDSALYLCASSKRDSGTEAFFGQGTRLTVV.

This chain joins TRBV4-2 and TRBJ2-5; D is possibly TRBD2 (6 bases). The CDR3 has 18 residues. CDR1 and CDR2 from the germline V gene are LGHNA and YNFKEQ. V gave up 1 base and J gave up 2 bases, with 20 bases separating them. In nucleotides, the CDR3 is TGTGCCAGCAGCCAAGGCCCCTTTGGTAGCGGTAATCAAGAGACCCAGTACTTC. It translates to CASSQGPFGSGNQETQYF.

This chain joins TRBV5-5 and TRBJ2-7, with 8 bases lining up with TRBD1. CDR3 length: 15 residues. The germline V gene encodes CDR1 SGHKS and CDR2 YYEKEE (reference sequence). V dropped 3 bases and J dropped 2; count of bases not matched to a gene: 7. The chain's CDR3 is CASSSPDRATYEQYV. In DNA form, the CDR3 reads TGTGCCAGCAGCTCACCGGACAGGGCAACCTACGAGCAGTACGTC.

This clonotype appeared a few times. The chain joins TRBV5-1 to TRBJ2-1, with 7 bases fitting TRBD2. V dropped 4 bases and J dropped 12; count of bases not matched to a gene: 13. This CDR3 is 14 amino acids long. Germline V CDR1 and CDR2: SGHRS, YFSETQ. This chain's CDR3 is CASSAGGTPISQFF. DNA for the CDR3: TGCGCCAGCAGCGCCGGGGGGACTCCAATTTCGCAGTTCTTC. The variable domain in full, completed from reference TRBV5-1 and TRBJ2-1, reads KAGVTQTPRYLIKTRGQQVTLSCSPISGHRSVSWYQQTPGQGLQFLFEYFSETQRNKGNFPGRFSGRQFSNSRSEMNVSTLELGDSALYLCASSAGGTPISQFFGPGTRLTVL.

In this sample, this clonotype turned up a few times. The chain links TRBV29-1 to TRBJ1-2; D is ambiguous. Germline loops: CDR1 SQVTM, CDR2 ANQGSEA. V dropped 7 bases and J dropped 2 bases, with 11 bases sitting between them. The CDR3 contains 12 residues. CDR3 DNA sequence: TGCAGCGCCGGGTTCTTAAACTATGGCTACACCTTC. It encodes CSAGFLNYGYTF.

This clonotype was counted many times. The CDR3 DNA reads TGTGCCAGCAGCTTAGTTGGGCTAAAGCTAGCCAAAAACATTCAGTACTTC. Its translation is CASSLVGLKLAKNIQYF. The V gene is TRBV7-2, the J gene TRBJ2-4; no clear D. Trimming left V 1 base short and J 0 bases short, with 13 bases between. This CDR3 has 17 residues. Germline V gene data show CDR1 as SGHTA and CDR2 as FQGNSA.

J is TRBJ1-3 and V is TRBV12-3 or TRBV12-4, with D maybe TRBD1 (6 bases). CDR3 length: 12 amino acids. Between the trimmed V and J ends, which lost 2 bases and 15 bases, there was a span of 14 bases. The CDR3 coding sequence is TGTGCCAGCAGTTTACAGGGGACGCTCCCATATTTT. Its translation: CASSLQGTLPYF.

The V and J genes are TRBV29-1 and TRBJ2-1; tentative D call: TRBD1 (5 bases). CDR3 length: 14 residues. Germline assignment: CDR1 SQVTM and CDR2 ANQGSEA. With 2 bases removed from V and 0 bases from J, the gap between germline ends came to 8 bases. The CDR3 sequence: CSVEQGSSYNEQFF. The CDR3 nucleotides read TGCAGCGTTGAACAGGGAAGCTCCTACAATGAGCAGTTCTTC.

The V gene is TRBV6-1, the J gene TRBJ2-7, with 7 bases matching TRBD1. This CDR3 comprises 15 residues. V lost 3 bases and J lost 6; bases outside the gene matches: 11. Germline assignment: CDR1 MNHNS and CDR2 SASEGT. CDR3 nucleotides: TGTGCCAGCAGTGAGGTCGGACAGGAACGTCTCGAGCAGTACGTC. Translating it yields CASSEVGQERLEQYV.

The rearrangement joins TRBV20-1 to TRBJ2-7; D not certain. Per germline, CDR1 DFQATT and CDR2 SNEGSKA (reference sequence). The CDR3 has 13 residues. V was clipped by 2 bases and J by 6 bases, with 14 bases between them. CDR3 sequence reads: CSARSQQRTEQYV. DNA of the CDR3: TGCAGTGCTAGAAGCCAACAGAGGACCGAGCAGTACGTC.

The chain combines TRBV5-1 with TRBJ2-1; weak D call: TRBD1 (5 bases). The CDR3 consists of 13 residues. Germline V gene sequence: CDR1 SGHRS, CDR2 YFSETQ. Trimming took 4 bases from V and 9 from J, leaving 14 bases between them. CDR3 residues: CASSPKTVGEQFF. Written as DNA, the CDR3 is TGCGCCAGCAGCCCGAAGACAGTTGGTGAGCAGTTCTTC.

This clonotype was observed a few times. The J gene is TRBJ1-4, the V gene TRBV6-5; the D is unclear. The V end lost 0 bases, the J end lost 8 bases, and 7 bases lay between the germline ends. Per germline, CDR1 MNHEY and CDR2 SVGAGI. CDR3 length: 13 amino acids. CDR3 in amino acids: CASSYSIKEKLFF. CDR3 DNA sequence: TGTGCCAGCAGTTACTCGATAAAAGAAAAACTGTTTTTT.

CDR3 region: CASRIGEDGYNEQFF. The CDR3 region has the DNA TGTGCCAGCAGAATAGGGGAGGACGGATACAATGAGCAGTTCTTC. The rearrangement uses TRBV18 and TRBJ2-1; possibly TRBD2 for D (6 bases). Germline CDR1 and CDR2: KGHSH and LQKENI. The CDR3 is made up of 15 amino acids. Trimming took off 8 bases at V and 4 bases at J, with 18 bases between the two ends.

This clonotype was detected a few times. The CDR3 nucleotides read TGTGCCAGCAGCTCCCCCCCCAGGGGGCTTATTGTCTACGAGCAGTACGTC. Its protein product is CASSSPPRGLIVYEQYV. V gene TRBV7-3 combines with J gene TRBJ2-7; 8 bases are shared with TRBD1. V lost 4 bases to trimming and J lost 3 bases; unmatched junction nucleotides: 14. The length of the CDR3 is 17 residues. Germline V gene sequence: CDR1 SGHTA, CDR2 FQGTGA.

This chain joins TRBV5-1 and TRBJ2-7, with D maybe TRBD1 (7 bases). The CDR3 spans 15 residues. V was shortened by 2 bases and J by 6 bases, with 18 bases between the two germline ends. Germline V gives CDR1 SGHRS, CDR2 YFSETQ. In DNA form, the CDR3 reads TGCGCCAGCAGCTTTGGAGGGGGCGATCCCCTCGAGCAGTACTTC. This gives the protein CASSFGGGDPLEQYF.

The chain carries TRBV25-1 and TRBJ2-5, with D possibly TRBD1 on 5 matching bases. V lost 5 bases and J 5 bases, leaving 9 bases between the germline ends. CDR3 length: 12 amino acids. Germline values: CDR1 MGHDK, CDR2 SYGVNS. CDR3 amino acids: CASSQGKETQYF. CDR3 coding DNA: TGTGCCAGCAGTCAGGGAAAGGAGACCCAGTACTTC.